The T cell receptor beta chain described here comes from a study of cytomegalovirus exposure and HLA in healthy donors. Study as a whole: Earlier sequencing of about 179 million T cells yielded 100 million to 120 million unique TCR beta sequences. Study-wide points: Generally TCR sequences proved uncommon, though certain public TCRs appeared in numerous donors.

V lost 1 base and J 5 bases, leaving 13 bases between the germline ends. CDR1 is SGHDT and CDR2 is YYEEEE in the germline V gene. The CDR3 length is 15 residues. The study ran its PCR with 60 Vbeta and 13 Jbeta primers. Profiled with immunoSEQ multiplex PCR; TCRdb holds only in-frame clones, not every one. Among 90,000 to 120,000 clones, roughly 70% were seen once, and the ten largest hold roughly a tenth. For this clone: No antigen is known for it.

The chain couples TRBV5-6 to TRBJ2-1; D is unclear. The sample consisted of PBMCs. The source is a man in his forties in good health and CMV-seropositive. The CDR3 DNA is TGTGCCAGCAGCTTGACAAGCGTAATCCACAATGAGCAGTTCTTC. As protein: CASSLTSVIHNEQFF.